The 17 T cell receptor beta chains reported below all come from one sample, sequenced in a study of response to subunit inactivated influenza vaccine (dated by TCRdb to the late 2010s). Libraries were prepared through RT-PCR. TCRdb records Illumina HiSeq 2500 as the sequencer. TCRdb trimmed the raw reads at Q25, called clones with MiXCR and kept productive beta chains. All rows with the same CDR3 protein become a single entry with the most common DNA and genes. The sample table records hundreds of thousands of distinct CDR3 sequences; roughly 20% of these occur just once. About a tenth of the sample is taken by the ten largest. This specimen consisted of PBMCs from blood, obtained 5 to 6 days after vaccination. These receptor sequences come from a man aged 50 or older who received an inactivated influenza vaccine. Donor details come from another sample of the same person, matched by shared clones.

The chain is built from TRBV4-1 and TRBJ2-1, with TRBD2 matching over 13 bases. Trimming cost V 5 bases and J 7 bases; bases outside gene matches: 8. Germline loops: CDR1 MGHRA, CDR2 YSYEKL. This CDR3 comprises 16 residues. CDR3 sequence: CASSERVLAGGNEQFF. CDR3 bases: TGCGCCAGCAGCGAGCGGGTACTAGCGGGGGGGAATGAGCAGTTCTTC.

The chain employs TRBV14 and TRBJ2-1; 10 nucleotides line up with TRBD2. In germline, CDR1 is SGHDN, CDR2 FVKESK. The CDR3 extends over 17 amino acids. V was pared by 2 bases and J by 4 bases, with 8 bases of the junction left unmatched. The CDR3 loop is CASSQSYQTSGYNEQFF. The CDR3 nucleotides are TGTGCCAGCAGCCAATCGTACCAGACTAGCGGGTACAATGAGCAGTTCTTC.

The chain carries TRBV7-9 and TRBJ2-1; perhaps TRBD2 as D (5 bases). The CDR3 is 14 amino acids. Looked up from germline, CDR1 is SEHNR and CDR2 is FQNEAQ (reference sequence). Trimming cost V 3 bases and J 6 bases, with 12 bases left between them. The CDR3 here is CASSFTAGVNEQFF. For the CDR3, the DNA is TGTGCCAGCAGCTTTACGGCGGGCGTCAATGAGCAGTTCTTC.

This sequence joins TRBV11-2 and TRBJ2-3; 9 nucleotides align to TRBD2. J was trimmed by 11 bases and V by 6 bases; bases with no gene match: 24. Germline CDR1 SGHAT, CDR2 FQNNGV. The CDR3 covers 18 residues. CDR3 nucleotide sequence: TGTGCCAGCAGAGGCGGACTGAGGCTAGCGGGGACCAAGTGGGAGCAGTATTTT. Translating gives CASRGGLRLAGTKWEQYF.

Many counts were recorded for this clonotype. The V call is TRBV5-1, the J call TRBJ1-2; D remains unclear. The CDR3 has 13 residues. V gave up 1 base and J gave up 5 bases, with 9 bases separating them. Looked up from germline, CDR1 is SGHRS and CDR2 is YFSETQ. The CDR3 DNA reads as TGCGCCAGCAGCTTGTCGGCGGGATATGGCTACACCTTC. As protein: CASSLSAGYGYTF.

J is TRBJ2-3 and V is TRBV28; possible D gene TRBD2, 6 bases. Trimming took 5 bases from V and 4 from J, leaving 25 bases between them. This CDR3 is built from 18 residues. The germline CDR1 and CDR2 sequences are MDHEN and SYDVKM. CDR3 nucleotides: TGTGCCAGCAGTCTCCCCCGTGGGGGAGGCGTCAGTGCAGATACGCAGTATTTT. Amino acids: CASSLPRGGGVSADTQYF.

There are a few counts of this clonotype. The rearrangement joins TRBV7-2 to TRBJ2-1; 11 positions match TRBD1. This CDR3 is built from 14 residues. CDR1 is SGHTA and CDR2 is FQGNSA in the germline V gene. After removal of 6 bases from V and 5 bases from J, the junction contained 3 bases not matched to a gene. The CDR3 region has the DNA TGTGCCAGCAGGGGACAGGGGGTCCACAATGAGCAGTTCTTC. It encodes CASRGQGVHNEQFF.

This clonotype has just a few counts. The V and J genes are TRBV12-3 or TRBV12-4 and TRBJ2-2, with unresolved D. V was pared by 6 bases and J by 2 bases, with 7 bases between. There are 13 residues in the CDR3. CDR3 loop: CASRDINTGELFF. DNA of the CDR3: TGTGCCAGCAGAGATATTAACACCGGGGAGCTGTTTTTT.

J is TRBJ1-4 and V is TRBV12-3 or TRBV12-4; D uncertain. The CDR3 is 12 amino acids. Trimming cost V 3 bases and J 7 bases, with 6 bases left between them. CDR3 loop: CASSLELEKLFF. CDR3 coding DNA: TGTGCCAGCAGTTTGGAGCTTGAAAAACTGTTTTTT.

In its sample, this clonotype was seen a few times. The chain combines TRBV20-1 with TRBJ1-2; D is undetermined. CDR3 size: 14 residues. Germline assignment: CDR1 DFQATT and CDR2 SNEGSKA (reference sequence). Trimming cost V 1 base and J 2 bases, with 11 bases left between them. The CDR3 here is CSARALGGNYGYTF. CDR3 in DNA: TGCAGTGCTAGAGCGTTAGGAGGAAACTATGGCTACACCTTC.

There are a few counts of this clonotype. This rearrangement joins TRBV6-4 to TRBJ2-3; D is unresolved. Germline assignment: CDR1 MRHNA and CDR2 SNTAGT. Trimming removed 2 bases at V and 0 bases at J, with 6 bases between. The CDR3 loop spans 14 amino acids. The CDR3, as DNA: TGTGCCAGCAGTGACAGGATCAGCACAGATACGCAGTATTTT. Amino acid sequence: CASSDRISTDTQYF.

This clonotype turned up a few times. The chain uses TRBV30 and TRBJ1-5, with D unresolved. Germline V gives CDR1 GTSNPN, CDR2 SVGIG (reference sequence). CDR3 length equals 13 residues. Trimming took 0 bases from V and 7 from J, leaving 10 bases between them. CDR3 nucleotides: TGTGCCTGGAGTGTATATCAGGAGCAGCCCCAGCATTTT. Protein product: CAWSVYQEQPQHF. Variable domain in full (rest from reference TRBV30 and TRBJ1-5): SQTIHQWPATLVQPVGSPLSLECTVEGTSNPNLYWYRQAAGRGLQLLFYSVGIGQISSEVPQNLSASRPQDRQFILSSKKLLLSDSGFYLCAWSVYQEQPQHFGDGTRLSIL.

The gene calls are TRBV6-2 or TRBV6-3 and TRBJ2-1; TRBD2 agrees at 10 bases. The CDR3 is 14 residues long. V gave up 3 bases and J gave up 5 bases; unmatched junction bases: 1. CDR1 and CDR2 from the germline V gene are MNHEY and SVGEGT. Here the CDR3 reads CASSYTSGDNEQFF. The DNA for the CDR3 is TGTGCCAGCAGTTATACTAGCGGGGACAATGAGCAGTTCTTC.

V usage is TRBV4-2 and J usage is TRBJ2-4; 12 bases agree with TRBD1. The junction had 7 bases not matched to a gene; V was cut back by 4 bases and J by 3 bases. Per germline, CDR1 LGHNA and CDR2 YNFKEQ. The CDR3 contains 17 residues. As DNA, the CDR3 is TGTGCCAGCAGCCCTGGGACAGGGGGCTATGACAAAAACATTCAGTACTTC. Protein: CASSPGTGGYDKNIQYF.

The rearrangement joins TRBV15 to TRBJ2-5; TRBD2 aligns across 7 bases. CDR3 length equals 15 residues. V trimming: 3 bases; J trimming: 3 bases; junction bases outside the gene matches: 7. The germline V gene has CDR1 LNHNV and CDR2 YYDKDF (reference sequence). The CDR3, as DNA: TGTGCCACCAGCAGCTGGGGACTATCCGAAGAGACCCAGTACTTC. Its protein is CATSSWGLSEETQYF.

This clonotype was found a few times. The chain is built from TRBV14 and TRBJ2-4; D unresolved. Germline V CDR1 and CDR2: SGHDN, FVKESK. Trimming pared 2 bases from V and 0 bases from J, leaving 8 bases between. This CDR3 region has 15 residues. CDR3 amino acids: CASSQSGLAKNIQYF. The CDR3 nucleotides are TGTGCCAGCAGCCAATCTGGGCTAGCCAAAAACATTCAGTACTTC.

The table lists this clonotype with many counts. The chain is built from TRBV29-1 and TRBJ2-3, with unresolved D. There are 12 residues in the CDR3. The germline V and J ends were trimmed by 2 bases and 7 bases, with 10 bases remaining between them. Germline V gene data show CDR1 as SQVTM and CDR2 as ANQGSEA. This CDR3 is CSVESLRYTQYF. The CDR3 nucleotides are TGCAGCGTTGAATCTCTTCGGTATACGCAGTATTTT.